This T cell receptor (beta chain) was sequenced for a study of T-cell memory formation after mild COVID-19. This clonotype was counted only a few times. CDR1 is DFQATT and CDR2 is SNEGSKA in the germline V gene (reference sequence). The germline V and J ends were trimmed by 0 bases and 6 bases, with 11 bases remaining between them. This CDR3 has 13 amino acids. MiXCR was run by TCRdb on the 5' RACE reads, yielding one entry per CDR3 protein. The top ten hold 7.5% to 9.5% of the sample, which has some 450,000 distinct CDR3 sequences, roughly 20% seen once. The receptor was derived from an adult woman who had mild COVID-19 (a few samples of this study predate the infection). Cell type and time point are not known. The V call is TRBV20-1, the J call TRBJ1-2; D gene unclear. Sample: PBMCs or a T cell subset sorted from them (not recorded which). The CDR3 loop reads CSARESLSDGYTF. The CDR3 DNA reads as TGCAGTGCTAGAGAATCACTTTCCGATGGCTACACCTTC.